Sequencing of this TCR beta chain was carried out in a study of cytomegalovirus exposure and HLA in healthy donors. Study-level background: In an early release, HLA-typed donors contributed about 79 million unique TCR sequences.

Study-level points and caveats: It was reportedly the case that the classifier diagnosed cytomegalovirus status with high specificity and sensitivity. Excluded were some V segments that proved indistinguishable, including TRBV6-2 and TRBV6-3.

Comment on this clone: The antigen remains undetermined.

13 Jbeta primers and 60 Vbeta primers were used for the PCR. The repertoire was sequenced with immunoSEQ multiplex PCR; TCRdb's copy has only in-frame clones and lacks some. The repertoire consists of fewer than 200,000 clones, with approximately 80% occurring once and the leading ten covering over 2%. Looked up from germline, CDR1 is SEHNR and CDR2 is FQNEAQ (reference sequence). Trimming cost V 1 base and J 10 bases, with 17 bases left between them. This CDR3 spans 15 amino acids. The material sequenced was PBMCs. This sequence joins TRBV7-9 and TRBJ2-1, with D tentatively TRBD2 (6 bases). This receptor was obtained from a man aged 60-69 years in good health and CMV-seronegative. The CDR3 is CASSLEARGIWEQFF. CDR3 DNA sequence: TGTGCCAGCAGCTTAGAAGCGCGGGGTATATGGGAGCAGTTCTTC.